This T cell receptor (beta chain) was sequenced during a study of blood T cell repertoires in COVID-19. Study overall: PBMCs, B-cell-depleted T cells, or T cells were the source of the cDNA or gDNA that made up the material.

Trimming cost V 0 bases and J 3 bases, with 9 bases left between them. CDR1 SGDLS and CDR2 YYNGEE come from the germline V gene. The CDR3 totals 14 residues. Clones were read by immunoSEQ multiplex PCR, and TCRdb kept only the in-frame ones, dropping some. This table has tens of thousands of clones, approximately 80% appearing once. V usage is TRBV9 and J usage is TRBJ1-2; D gene unclear. The origin of this receptor is a man aged 55-75 years with acute or convalescent COVID-19. Sequenced sample: peripheral blood. The CDR3 sequence is CASSVGRQDYGYTF. For the CDR3, the DNA is TGTGCCAGCAGCGTAGGGCGTCAGGACTATGGCTACACCTTC.